These 19 T cell receptor beta chains were all obtained from the same sample, sequenced in a study of radiation and T cells in renal cell carcinoma. Profiled with immunoSEQ multiplex PCR; TCRdb holds only in-frame clones, not every one. The sample holds around 140,000 clones, approximately 86% seen once. Time point indicated: blood 4 weeks post-SBRT, at nephrectomy. The treatment was: 15 Gy SBRT to primary tumor, nephrectomy 4 weeks later. The material was blood, obtained from a patient whose treatment included radiotherapy and nephrectomy. Source of these receptors: a woman between 50 and 59 years old with renal cell carcinoma.

CDR3 DNA sequence: TGTGCCAGCAGCCCGGATGGGGGAACTGGAAACACCATATATTTT. Amino acids: CASSPDGGTGNTIYF. The chain has TRBV7-8 and TRBJ1-3, with D possibly TRBD1 on 5 matching bases. V was trimmed by 5 bases and J by 2 bases, leaving 13 bases between them. The CDR3 loop spans 15 amino acids. Germline CDR1 SGHVS, CDR2 FQNEAQ.

The rearrangement joins TRBV11-2 to TRBJ2-7; 7 bases line up with TRBD1. The length of the CDR3 is 16 residues. With V trimmed by 4 bases and J by 1 base, 10 bases remained unmatched. Germline assignment: CDR1 SGHAT and CDR2 FQNNGV. The CDR3 DNA follows: TGTGCCAGCAGCTCCCGGGACAGCTGGAATTCCTACGAGCAGTACTTC. Its translation is CASSSRDSWNSYEQYF.

The chain joins TRBV5-6 to TRBJ2-4; D not resolved. The CDR3 runs to 16 residues. Deletions cut 2 bases from V and 1 base from J, with 13 bases between. Germline loops: CDR1 SGHDT, CDR2 YYEEEE. The CDR3 region is CASSLNLGQAKNIQYF. The DNA for the CDR3 is TGTGCCAGCAGCTTAAATCTCGGGCAGGCCAAAAACATTCAGTACTTC.

This clone was counted a few times. This chain links TRBV27 with TRBJ2-1, with 10 bases fitting TRBD1. V lost 5 bases, J lost 8 bases, and 3 bases stayed unmatched. This CDR3 is 13 amino acids long. Per germline, CDR1 MNHEY and CDR2 SMNVEV (reference sequence). This chain's CDR3 is CASSGTGAYEQFF. The CDR3 DNA reads TGTGCCAGCAGTGGGACAGGGGCGTATGAGCAGTTCTTC.

The chain couples TRBV4-2 to TRBJ2-2, with D possibly matching TRBD2 (6 bases). V shed 0 bases and J shed 4 bases, with 15 bases lying between them. Germline CDR1 and CDR2: LGHNA and YNFKEQ. The CDR3 is 17 residues long. This CDR3 is CASSQDKSGESTGELFF. Here the CDR3 DNA reads TGTGCCAGCAGCCAAGATAAGTCGGGGGAAAGCACCGGGGAGCTGTTTTTT.

J is TRBJ2-1 and V is TRBV25-1; weak D call: TRBD1 (6 bases). The CDR3 runs to 12 residues. Per the germline V gene, CDR1 is MGHDK and CDR2 is SYGVNS. In DNA, the CDR3 is TGTGCGATCAGGGGCGAAAACAATGAGCAGTTCTTC. This codes for CAIRGENNEQFF.

V gene TRBV5-6 combines with J gene TRBJ1-2, with a tentative D call TRBD1 (5 bases). The CDR3 spans 13 residues. Germline assignment: CDR1 SGHDT and CDR2 YYEEEE. V was pared by 4 bases and J by 6 bases, with 13 bases between. For the CDR3, the DNA is TGTGCCAGCAGCCCGGGACTTTCGGATGGCTACACCTTC. Protein: CASSPGLSDGYTF.

The V gene is TRBV6-5, the J gene TRBJ2-7, with D perhaps given as TRBD1 or TRBD2 (5 bases each). CDR1 and CDR2 from the germline V gene are MNHEY and SVGAGI. The CDR3 is 13 residues long. Trimming removed 0 bases at V and 12 bases at J, with 15 bases between. CDR3 nucleotide sequence: TGTGCCAGCAGTTACTCCCGGGACCGTCCCCGGTACTTC. Protein: CASSYSRDRPRYF.

The chain joins TRBV7-2 to TRBJ1-1; TRBD1 matches 7 bases. Germline-derived CDR1 and CDR2 are SGHTA and FQGNSA. V lost 1 base, J lost 7 bases, and 12 bases stayed unmatched. This CDR3 contains 16 residues. The CDR3 DNA is TGTGCCAGCAGCTTAGACAGGGGTCGGATAAAGGGTGAAGCTTTCTTT. Translation: CASSLDRGRIKGEAFF. Full variable domain (rest looked up from reference TRBV7-2 and TRBJ1-1): GAGVSQSPSNKVTEKGKDVELRCDPISGHTALYWYRQSLGQGLEFLIYFQGNSAPDKSGLPSDRFSAERTGGSVSTLTIQRTQQEDSAVYLCASSLDRGRIKGEAFFGQGTRLTVV.

V and J are TRBV23-1 and TRBJ1-5; 7 nucleotides align to TRBD1. Being an ORF, TRBV23-1 has a function that is uncertain. This CDR3 is 17 amino acids long. V trimming: 3 bases; J trimming: 6 bases; junction bases outside the gene matches: 14. This CDR3 is CASSHPTRQGEGQPQHF. Written as DNA, the CDR3 is TGCGCCAGCAGTCATCCTACGAGACAGGGTGAAGGTCAGCCCCAGCATTTT.

The chain recombines TRBV5-4 with TRBJ1-2; D gene ambiguous. CDR3 length: 15 amino acids. Germline values: CDR1 SGHNT, CDR2 YYREEE (reference sequence). Trimming cost V 4 bases and J 6 bases, with 19 bases left between them. The CDR3 DNA reads TGTGCCAGCAGCCCCAGGCAGGTTCATACGAATGGCTACACCTTC. Translating gives CASSPRQVHTNGYTF.

This chain joins TRBV6-5 and TRBJ2-3, with unresolved D. This CDR3 has 15 amino acids. Germline V gives CDR1 MNHEY, CDR2 SVGAGI. Between the trimmed V and J ends, which lost 6 bases and 1 base, there was a span of 14 bases. The CDR3 protein is CASSFGRFGTDTQYF. The CDR3 DNA reads TGTGCCAGCAGCTTCGGACGGTTTGGCACAGATACGCAGTATTTT.

The chain has TRBV5-6 and TRBJ2-2; D is unresolved. Germline loops: CDR1 SGHDT, CDR2 YYEEEE. Trimming stripped 2 bases from V and 5 bases from J, with 7 bases between. The CDR3 extends over 13 amino acids. Written as DNA, the CDR3 is TGTGCCAGCAGCTTAGATAGGACCGGGGAGCTGTTTTTT. Translating it yields CASSLDRTGELFF.

The chain has TRBV27 and TRBJ1-5; D is unclear. V gave up 2 bases and J gave up 7 bases, with 9 bases separating them. Germline V gives CDR1 MNHEY, CDR2 SMNVEV (reference sequence). There are 13 residues in the CDR3. The CDR3 here is CASSLGGVQPQHF. CDR3 bases: TGTGCCAGCAGTTTAGGTGGGGTCCAGCCCCAGCATTTT.

The chain joins TRBV18 to TRBJ2-1; 7 bases are a match to TRBD2. CDR1 and CDR2 from the germline V gene are KGHSH and LQKENI. After removal of 3 bases from V and 5 bases from J, the junction contained 7 bases not matched to a gene. The CDR3 totals 15 residues. The CDR3 DNA is TGTGCCAGCTCACCGGGGGGAGGGCCAGACAATGAGCAGTTCTTC. Residues: CASSPGGGPDNEQFF.

V usage is TRBV4-2 and J usage is TRBJ2-5; 8 nucleotides line up with TRBD2. Germline V gene sequence: CDR1 LGHNA, CDR2 YNFKEQ. The CDR3 sequence is 15 residues long. V was pared by 6 bases and J by 5 bases, with 11 bases of the junction left unmatched. The CDR3 protein is CASRNGGGGSETQYF. The CDR3 DNA reads TGTGCCAGCAGGAACGGGGGGGGCGGGAGTGAGACCCAGTACTTC.

This chain joins TRBV7-2 and TRBJ1-5; no reliable D call. The CDR3 covers 14 residues. Germline CDR1 is SGHTA and CDR2 is FQGNSA. Trimming took off 7 bases at V and 1 base at J, with 11 bases between the two ends. The CDR3 reads CASIPFGSNQPQHF. The CDR3 nucleotides are TGTGCCAGCATACCATTTGGGAGCAATCAGCCCCAGCATTTT.

The J gene is TRBJ2-3, the V gene TRBV28; D not certain. Germline CDR1 reads MDHEN; CDR2 reads SYDVKM. The CDR3 is 14 residues long. V was shortened by 6 bases and J by 4 bases, with 14 bases between the two germline ends. CDR3: CASSQRIAPDTQYF. The DNA of the CDR3 is TGTGCCAGCAGCCAACGAATAGCTCCAGATACGCAGTATTTT.

The gene calls are TRBV5-1 and TRBJ2-2, with 11 bases aligning to TRBD1. This CDR3 spans 16 amino acids. Germline assignment: CDR1 SGHRS and CDR2 YFSETQ. Losses at the gene ends were 0 bases for V and 6 bases for J; bases not matched to a gene: 4. CDR3 DNA: TGCGCCAGCAGCTTGGCCCGGGACAGGGGGTCCGGGGAGCTGTTTTTT. This translates into CASSLARDRGSGELFF. The full variable domain, completed using reference TRBV5-1 and TRBJ2-2, is KAGVTQTPRYLIKTRGQQVTLSCSPISGHRSVSWYQQTPGQGLQFLFEYFSETQRNKGNFPGRFSGRQFSNSRSEMNVSTLELGDSALYLCASSLARDRGSGELFFGEGSRLTVL.